The entry that follows covers one T cell receptor (beta chain) sequence. The sample originates from a study of T cell responses to AZD1222 COVID-19 vaccine. The CDR3 totals 14 residues. Germline V gives CDR1 LGHNA, CDR2 YNFKEQ. V was cut by 3 bases and J by 0 bases, with 7 bases left in between. Only in-frame clones appear in the TCRdb table, and some are missing; sequencing was by immunoSEQ multiplex PCR. The sample lists about 70,000 clones; 80% to 85% were seen once. This specimen consisted of peripheral blood, obtained on day 0 of AZD1222 vaccination. The TCR was taken from an adult in good health. The J gene is TRBJ2-3, the V gene TRBV4-2; D remains unclear. CDR3 amino acids: CASSHELSTDTQYF. The CDR3 DNA follows: TGTGCCAGCAGCCACGAGCTAAGCACAGATACGCAGTATTTT.